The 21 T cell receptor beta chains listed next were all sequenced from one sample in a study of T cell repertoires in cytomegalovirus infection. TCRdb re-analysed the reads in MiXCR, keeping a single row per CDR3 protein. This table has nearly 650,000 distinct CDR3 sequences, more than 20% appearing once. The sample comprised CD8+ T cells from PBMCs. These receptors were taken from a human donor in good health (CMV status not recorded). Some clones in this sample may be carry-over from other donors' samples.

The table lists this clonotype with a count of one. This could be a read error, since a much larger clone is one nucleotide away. Here the CDR3 reads CASSHRTGDYDYNEQFF. CDR3 DNA: TGTGCCAGCAGTCATCGGACAGGGGACTACGACTACAATGAGCAGTTCTTC. The chain combines TRBV6-4 with TRBJ2-1; TRBD1 aligns across 9 bases. J was trimmed by 3 bases and V by 5 bases; bases with no gene match: 11. The CDR3 loop spans 17 amino acids. The germline gives CDR1 MRHNA, CDR2 SNTAGT.

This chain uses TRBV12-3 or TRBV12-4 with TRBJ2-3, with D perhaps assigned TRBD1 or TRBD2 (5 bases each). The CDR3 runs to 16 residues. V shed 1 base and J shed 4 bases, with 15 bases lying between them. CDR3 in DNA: TGTGCCAGCAGTTTAGGAGGGGACCAAGGCGCAGATACGCAGTATTTT. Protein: CASSLGGDQGADTQYF.

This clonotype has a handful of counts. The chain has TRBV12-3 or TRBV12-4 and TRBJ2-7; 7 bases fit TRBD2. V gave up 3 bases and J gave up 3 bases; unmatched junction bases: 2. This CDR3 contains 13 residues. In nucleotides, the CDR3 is TGTGCCAGCAGTTTTGGGACTAACTACGAGCAGTACGTC. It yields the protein CASSFGTNYEQYV.

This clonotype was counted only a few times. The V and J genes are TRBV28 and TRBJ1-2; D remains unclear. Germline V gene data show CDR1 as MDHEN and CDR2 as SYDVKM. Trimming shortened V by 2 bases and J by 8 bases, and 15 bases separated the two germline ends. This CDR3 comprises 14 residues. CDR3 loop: CASSLLGRRIGYTF. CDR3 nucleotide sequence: TGTGCCAGCAGTTTACTAGGGAGGCGGATAGGCTACACCTTC.

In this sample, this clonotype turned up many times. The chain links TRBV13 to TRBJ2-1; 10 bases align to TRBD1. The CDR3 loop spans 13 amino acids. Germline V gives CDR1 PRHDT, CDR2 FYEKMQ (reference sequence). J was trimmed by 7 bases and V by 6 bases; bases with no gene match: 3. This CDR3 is CASRDRGSNEQFF. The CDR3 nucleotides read TGTGCCAGCAGGGACAGGGGGTCGAATGAGCAGTTCTTC.

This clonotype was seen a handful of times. The CDR3 bases are TGTGCCAGCGGCCGAGACTTCGCCCCGGGCACAGATACGCAGTATTTT. It encodes CASGRDFAPGTDTQYF. The chain joins TRBV28 to TRBJ2-3; no definite D call. The V and J ends lost 8 bases and 1 base respectively, with 19 bases between them. The length of the CDR3 is 16 residues. Germline CDR1 and CDR2: MDHEN and SYDVKM.

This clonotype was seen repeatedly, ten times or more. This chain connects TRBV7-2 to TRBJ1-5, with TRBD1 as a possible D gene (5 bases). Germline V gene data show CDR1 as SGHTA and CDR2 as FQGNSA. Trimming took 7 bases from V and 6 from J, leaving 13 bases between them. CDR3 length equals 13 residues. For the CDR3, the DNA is TGTGCCAGCAACTTGGGAGGGGCTCAGCCCCAGCATTTT. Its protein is CASNLGGAQPQHF. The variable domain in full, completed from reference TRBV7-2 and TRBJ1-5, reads GAGVSQSPSNKVTEKGKDVELRCDPISGHTALYWYRQSLGQGLEFLIYFQGNSAPDKSGLPSDRFSAERTGGSVSTLTIQRTQQEDSAVYLCASNLGGAQPQHFGDGTRLSIL.

The CDR3 loop reads CASSPVTGVVDNEQFF. In nucleotides, the CDR3 is TGTGCCAGCAGCCCCGTAACAGGGGTGGTCGACAATGAGCAGTTCTTC. The chain joins TRBV7-9 to TRBJ2-1; 7 bases align to TRBD1. The CDR3 is 16 residues long. J gave up 5 bases and V 5 bases, and 12 bases lay outside the gene matches. Germline V gene sequence: CDR1 SEHNR, CDR2 FQNEAQ (reference sequence).

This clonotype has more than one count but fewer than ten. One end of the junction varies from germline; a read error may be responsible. The CDR3 DNA reads TGTGCCAGCAGCCAGGAGGGGGACGGCTACACTGAAGCTTTCTTT. Amino acids: CASSQEGDGYTEAFF. The genes are TRBV4-1 and TRBJ1-1; D perhaps matches TRBD1 (6 bases). Germline V CDR1 and CDR2: MGHRA, YSYEKL. The CDR3 runs 15 residues.

The CDR3 coding sequence is TGCAGTGCTGATAACAGGCGAAGCTCCTACAATGAGCAGTTCTTC. Amino acids: CSADNRRSSYNEQFF. This chain uses TRBV20-1 with TRBJ2-1; TRBD1 might be the D (5 bases). The CDR3 is made up of 15 amino acids. The germline V gene encodes CDR1 DFQATT and CDR2 SNEGSKA (reference sequence). The V and J ends lost 5 bases and 0 bases respectively, with 14 bases between them.

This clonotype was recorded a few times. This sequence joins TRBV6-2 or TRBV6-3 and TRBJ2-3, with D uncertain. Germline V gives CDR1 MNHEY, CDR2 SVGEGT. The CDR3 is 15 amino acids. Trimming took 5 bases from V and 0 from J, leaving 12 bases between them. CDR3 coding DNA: TGTGCCAGCAGTGTATGGTGGGGAAGCACAGATACGCAGTATTTT. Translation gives CASSVWWGSTDTQYF.

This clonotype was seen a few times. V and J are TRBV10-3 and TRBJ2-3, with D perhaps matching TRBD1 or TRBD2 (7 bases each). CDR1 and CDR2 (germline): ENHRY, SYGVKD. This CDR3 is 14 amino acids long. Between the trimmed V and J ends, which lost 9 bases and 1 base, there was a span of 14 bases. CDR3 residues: CAIQTGRGTDTQYF. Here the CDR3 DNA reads TGTGCCATACAGACAGGGAGGGGCACAGATACGCAGTATTTT.

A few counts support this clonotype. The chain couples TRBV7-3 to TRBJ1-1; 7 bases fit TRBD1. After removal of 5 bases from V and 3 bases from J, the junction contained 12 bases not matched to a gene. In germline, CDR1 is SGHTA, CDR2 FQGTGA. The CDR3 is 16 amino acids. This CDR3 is CASSRTARGRDTEAFF. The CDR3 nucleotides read TGTGCCAGCAGCCGGACCGCGAGGGGGCGGGACACTGAAGCTTTCTTT.

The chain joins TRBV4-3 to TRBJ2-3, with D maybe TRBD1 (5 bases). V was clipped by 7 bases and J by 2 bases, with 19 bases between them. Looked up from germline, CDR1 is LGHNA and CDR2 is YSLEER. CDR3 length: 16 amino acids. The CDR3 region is CASKEGAVGATDTQYF. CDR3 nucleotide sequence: TGCGCCAGCAAAGAAGGGGCAGTAGGGGCCACAGATACGCAGTATTTT.

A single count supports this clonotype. Here the CDR3 reads CASSLIGGAETQYF. CDR3 nucleotides: TGTGCCAGCAGTTTAATAGGGGGCGCTGAGACCCAGTACTTC. The chain links TRBV28 to TRBJ2-5; 7 bases are shared with TRBD1. Trimming took 2 bases from V and 5 from J; bases not matched to a gene: 5. From germline, CDR1 is MDHEN and CDR2 SYDVKM. The length of the CDR3 is 14 residues.

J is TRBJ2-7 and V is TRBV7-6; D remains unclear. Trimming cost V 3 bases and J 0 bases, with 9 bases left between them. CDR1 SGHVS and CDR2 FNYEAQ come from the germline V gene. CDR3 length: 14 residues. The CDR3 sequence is CASSFTDPSYEQYF. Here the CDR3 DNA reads TGTGCCAGCAGCTTCACAGATCCCTCCTACGAGCAGTACTTC. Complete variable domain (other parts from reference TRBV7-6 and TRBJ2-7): GAGVSQSPRYKVTKRGQDVALRCDPISGHVSLYWYRQALGQGPEFLTYFNYEAQQDKSGLPNDRFSAERPEGSISTLTIQRTEQRDSAMYRCASSFTDPSYEQYFGPGTRLTVT.

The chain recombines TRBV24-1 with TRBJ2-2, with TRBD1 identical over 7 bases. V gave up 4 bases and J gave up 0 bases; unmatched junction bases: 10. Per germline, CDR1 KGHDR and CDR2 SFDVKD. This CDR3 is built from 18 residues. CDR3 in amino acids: CATSEYGQVITNTGELFF. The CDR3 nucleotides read TGTGCCACCAGTGAATATGGACAGGTGATAACGAACACCGGGGAGCTGTTTTTT.

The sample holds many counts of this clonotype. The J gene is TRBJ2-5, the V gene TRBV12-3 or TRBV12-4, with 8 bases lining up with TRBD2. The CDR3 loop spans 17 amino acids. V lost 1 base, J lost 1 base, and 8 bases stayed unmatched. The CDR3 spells CASSLDRSGGGQETQYF. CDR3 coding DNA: TGTGCCAGCAGTTTAGATCGGAGCGGGGGTGGCCAAGAGACCCAGTACTTC.

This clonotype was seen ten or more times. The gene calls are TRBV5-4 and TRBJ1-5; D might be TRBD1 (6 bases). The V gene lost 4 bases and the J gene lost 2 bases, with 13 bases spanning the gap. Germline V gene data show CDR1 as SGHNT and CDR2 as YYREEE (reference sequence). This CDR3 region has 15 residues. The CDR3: CASSAGGPGNQPQHF. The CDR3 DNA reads TGTGCCAGCAGCGCCGGGGGGCCGGGCAATCAGCCCCAGCATTTT.

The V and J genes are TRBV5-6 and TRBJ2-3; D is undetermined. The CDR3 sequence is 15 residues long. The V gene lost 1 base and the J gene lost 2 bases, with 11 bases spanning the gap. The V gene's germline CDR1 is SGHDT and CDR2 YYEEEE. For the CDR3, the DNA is TGTGCCAGCAGCTTGAGAGGAGAACCCACAGATACGCAGTATTTT. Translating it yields CASSLRGEPTDTQYF.

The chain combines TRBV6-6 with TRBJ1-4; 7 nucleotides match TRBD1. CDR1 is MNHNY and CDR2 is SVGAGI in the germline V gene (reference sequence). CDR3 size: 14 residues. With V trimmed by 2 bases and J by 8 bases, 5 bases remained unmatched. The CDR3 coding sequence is TGTGCCAGCAGTTACAGGGGGCGAAGAGAAAAACTGTTTTTT. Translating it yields CASSYRGRREKLFF.